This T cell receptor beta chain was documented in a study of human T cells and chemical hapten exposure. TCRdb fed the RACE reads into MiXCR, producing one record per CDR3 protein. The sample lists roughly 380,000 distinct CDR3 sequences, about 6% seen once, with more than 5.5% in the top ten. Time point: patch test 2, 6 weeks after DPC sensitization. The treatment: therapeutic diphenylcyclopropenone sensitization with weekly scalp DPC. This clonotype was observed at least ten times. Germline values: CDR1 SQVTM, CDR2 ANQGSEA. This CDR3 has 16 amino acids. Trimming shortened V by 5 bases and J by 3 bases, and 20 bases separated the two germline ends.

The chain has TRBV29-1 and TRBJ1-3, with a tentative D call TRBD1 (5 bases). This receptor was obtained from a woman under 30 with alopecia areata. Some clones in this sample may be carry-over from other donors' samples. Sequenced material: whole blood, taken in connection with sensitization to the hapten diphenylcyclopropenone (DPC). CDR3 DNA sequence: TGCAGCGTTTCCGGGGGAGACACAGCCTTTGGAAACACCATATATTTT. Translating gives CSVSGGDTAFGNTIYF.